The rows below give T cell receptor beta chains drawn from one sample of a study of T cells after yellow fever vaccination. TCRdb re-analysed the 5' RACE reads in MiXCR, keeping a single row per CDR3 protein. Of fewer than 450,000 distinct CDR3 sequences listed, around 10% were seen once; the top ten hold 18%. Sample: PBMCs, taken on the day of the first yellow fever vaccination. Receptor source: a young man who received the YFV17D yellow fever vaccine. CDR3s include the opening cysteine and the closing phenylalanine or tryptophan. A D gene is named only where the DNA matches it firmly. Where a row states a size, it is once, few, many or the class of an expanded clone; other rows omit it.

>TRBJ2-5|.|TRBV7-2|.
TGTGCCAGCAGCTGGGGGCGGGGGACCCAAGAGACCCAGTACTTC
CASSWGRGTQETQYF
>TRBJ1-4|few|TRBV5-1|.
TGCGCCAGCAGCTTGGCCCTCGACGAGTCCAGGAGCGAAAAACTGTTTTTT
CASSLALDESRSEKLFF
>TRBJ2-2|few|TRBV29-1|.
TGCAGCGTTGAGGAGCCTTCAACCGGGGAGCTGTTTTTT
CSVEEPSTGELFF
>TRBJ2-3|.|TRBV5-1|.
TGCGCCAGCAGCGCCCGAACCCAGGCCGCAGATACGCAGTATTTT
CASSARTQAADTQYF
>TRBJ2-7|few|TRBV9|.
TGTGCCAGCAGCGTAGCTTGGGGGTCCTCTGGGTACGAGCAGTACTTC
CASSVAWGSSGYEQYF
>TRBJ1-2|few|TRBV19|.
TGTGCCAGCAGCGGGCCTACCCTACGGAACTATGGCTACACCTTC
CASSGPTLRNYGYTF
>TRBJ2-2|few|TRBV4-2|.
TGTGCCAGCAGCCAATCCGACGCCACCGGGGAGCTGTTTTTT
CASSQSDATGELFF
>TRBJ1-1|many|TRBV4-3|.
TGCGCCAGCAGCCAAGACCAAGGTGGGCGCACTGAAGCTTTCTTT
CASSQDQGGRTEAFF
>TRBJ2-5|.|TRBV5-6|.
TGTGCCAGCAGCCCCGGACTACCGGGGGGCACCCAAGAGACCCAGTACTTC
CASSPGLPGGTQETQYF
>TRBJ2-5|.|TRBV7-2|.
TGTGCCACTGGTCTGGGCGAGACCCAGTACTTC
CATGLGETQYF
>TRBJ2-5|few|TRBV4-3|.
TGCGCCAGCAGCCAAGAGGGGCAGGGAAAGACCCAGTACTTC
CASSQEGQGKTQYF
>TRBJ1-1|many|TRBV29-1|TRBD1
TGCAGCGTGCGAACCCCGGAGACAGGGGGCACTGAAGCTTTCTTT
CSVRTPETGGTEAFF
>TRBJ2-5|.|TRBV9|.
TGTGCCAGCAGCACATCTGGTCATTCCCAAGAGACCCAGTACTTC
CASSTSGHSQETQYF
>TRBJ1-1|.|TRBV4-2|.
TGTGCCAGCAGCCCCAGCGACAGATTAAACACTGAAGCTTTCTTT
CASSPSDRLNTEAFF
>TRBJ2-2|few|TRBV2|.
TGTGCCAGCAGTGGGTCCCTCTTCGGGGAGCTGTTTTTT
CASSGSLFGELFF
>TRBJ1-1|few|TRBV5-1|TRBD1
TGCGCCAGCAGCTTGGATCCGACAGGGTCTCGTTCGGGTTTCTTT
CASSLDPTGSRSGFF
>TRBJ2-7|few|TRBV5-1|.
TGCGCCAGCAGCTTGACGGTCGACTACGAGCAGTACTTC
CASSLTVDYEQYF
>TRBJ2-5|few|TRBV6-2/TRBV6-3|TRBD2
TGTGCCAGCAGCTACGGGAAACTAGCGGGGTTGCAGACCCAGTACTTC
CASSYGKLAGLQTQYF
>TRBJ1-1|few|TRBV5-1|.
TGCGCCAGCAGCGGGGAAGGGGGGACTGAAGCTTTCTTT
CASSGEGGTEAFF
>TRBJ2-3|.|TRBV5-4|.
TGTGCCAGCAGCTTGTCTAACGCCCTGACAGATACGCAGTATTTT
CASSLSNALTDTQYF
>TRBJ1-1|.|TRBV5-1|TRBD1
TGCGCCAGCAGCTTGGGACAGGGGGCGTTCACTGAAGCTTTCTTT
CASSLGQGAFTEAFF
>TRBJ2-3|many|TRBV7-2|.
TGTGCCAGCAGCTTTGACCGACAGCATACGCAGTATTTT
CASSFDRQHTQYF
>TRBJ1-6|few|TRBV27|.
TGTGCCAGCAGGTCGGACGGCGCTAGTTTTTCACCCCTCCACTTT
CASRSDGASFSPLHF
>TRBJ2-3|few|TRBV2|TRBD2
TGTGCCAGCAGTGTGACTAGCCCTAGCACAGATACGCAGTATTTT
CASSVTSPSTDTQYF